The 14 T cell receptor beta chains below come from one sample, sequenced in a study of cytomegalovirus exposure and HLA in healthy donors. Primers: 60 Vbeta forward and 13 Jbeta reverse. Assay: immunoSEQ multiplex PCR; the TCRdb copy retains only in-frame clones and omits some. The table has some 170,000 clones, about four fifths seen once. Sample: PBMCs. These receptors originate from a middle-aged man in good health and CMV-seropositive.

The rearrangement joins TRBV18 to TRBJ2-4; TRBD2 is a possible D gene (6 bases). Per germline, CDR1 KGHSH and CDR2 LQKENI. Trimming removed 3 bases at V and 8 bases at J, with 14 bases between. The length of the CDR3 is 14 residues. CDR3 DNA: TGTGCCAGCTCACCCGGAGGGGTCGTAGACATTCAGTACTTC. Its translation: CASSPGGVVDIQYF.

This rearrangement joins TRBV7-3 to TRBJ2-1; 11 bases are shared with TRBD2. Germline V gene lookup returns CDR1 SGHTA and CDR2 FQGTGA. V lost 5 bases and J lost 7; bases outside the gene matches: 7. The CDR3 spans 15 residues. The CDR3 DNA sequence: TGTGCCAGCAGCCTCCGACTAGCGGGGTCGAATGAGCAGTTCTTC. Encoded protein: CASSLRLAGSNEQFF.

This chain links TRBV7-3 with TRBJ2-5; 7 bases are a match to TRBD1. V gave up 5 bases and J gave up 5 bases; unmatched junction bases: 11. CDR1 is SGHTA and CDR2 is FQGTGA in the germline V gene. The CDR3 consists of 15 residues. CDR3 in amino acids: CASSAKQGKYETQYF. The CDR3 DNA follows: TGTGCCAGCAGCGCCAAACAGGGGAAATATGAGACCCAGTACTTC.

This CDR3 reads CASSPRAGGSENEQFF. The CDR3 DNA follows: TGTGCCAGCAGCCCAAGAGCGGGAGGGTCGGAAAATGAGCAGTTCTTC. J is TRBJ2-1 and V is TRBV9; 10 nucleotides match TRBD2. CDR3 size: 16 residues. Germline CDR1 SGDLS, CDR2 YYNGEE. The trim removed 4 bases at V and 7 bases at J, leaving 11 bases unmatched.

The chain combines TRBV10-2 with TRBJ2-2; 12 bases align to TRBD2. Germline CDR1 and CDR2: WSHSY and SAAADI. The CDR3 runs to 15 residues. Trimming cost V 3 bases and J 5 bases; bases outside gene matches: 1. The CDR3 bases are TGCGCCAGCAGTGAAGGGACTAGCGGGACCGGGGAGCTGTTTTTT. It codes for CASSEGTSGTGELFF.

The rearrangement uses TRBV7-9 and TRBJ1-4; TRBD1 is a possible D gene (5 bases). This CDR3 is 14 amino acids long. V lost 1 base to trimming and J lost 8 bases, with 11 bases between them. Per the germline V gene, CDR1 is SEHNR and CDR2 is FQNEAQ (reference sequence). CDR3 sequence: CASSLDGGGEKLFF. CDR3 sequence (DNA): TGTGCCAGCAGCTTAGACGGGGGTGGCGAAAAACTGTTTTTT.

This clone was counted between two and nine times. V and J are TRBV7-7 and TRBJ2-3; 8 nucleotides agree with TRBD1. V dropped 5 bases and J dropped 4; count of bases not matched to a gene: 5. The CDR3 sequence is 14 residues long. From germline, CDR1 is SSHAT and CDR2 FNYEAQ (reference sequence). The CDR3 region has the DNA TGTGCCAGCAGCACAGGACAGGGAGCAGATACGCAGTATTTT. It yields the protein CASSTGQGADTQYF.

The CDR3 region is CASSLTGLAGDTDTQYF. In DNA form, the CDR3 reads TGCGCCAGCAGCTTAACAGGACTAGCGGGAGACACAGATACGCAGTATTTT. The rearrangement uses TRBV5-1 and TRBJ2-3; 13 nucleotides agree with TRBD2. The CDR3 has 17 residues. V was pared by 2 bases and J by 2 bases, with 5 bases of the junction left unmatched. CDR1 and CDR2 (germline): SGHRS, YFSETQ.

The J gene is TRBJ2-6, the V gene TRBV5-1, with D unresolved. V lost 4 bases to trimming and J lost 1 base, with 12 bases between them. The length of the CDR3 is 16 residues. CDR1 SGHRS and CDR2 YFSETQ come from the germline V gene. The CDR3 is CASSLFPGSGANVLTF. In DNA, the CDR3 is TGCGCCAGCAGCCTATTTCCAGGTTCTGGGGCCAACGTCCTGACTTTC.

CDR3 sequence reads: CASSVPSGGGVGYTF. Here the CDR3 DNA reads TGTGCCAGCAGCGTCCCATCTGGGGGGGGAGTAGGCTACACCTTC. The chain combines TRBV7-9 with TRBJ1-2; weak D call: TRBD1 (5 bases). In germline, CDR1 is SEHNR, CDR2 FQNEAQ (reference sequence). Between the trimmed V and J ends, which lost 5 bases and 8 bases, there was a span of 21 bases. CDR3 length: 15 amino acids.

The count of this clone is one. The chain employs TRBV29-1 and TRBJ2-3, with D tentatively TRBD2 (6 bases). The CDR3 covers 16 residues. Germline lookup yields CDR1 SQVTM and CDR2 ANQGSEA. V lost 7 bases and J 2 bases, leaving 22 bases between the germline ends. DNA for the CDR3: TGCAGCGCCGACGCTGCACCGGGACTGAACACAGATACGCAGTATTTT. Translated: CSADAAPGLNTDTQYF.

This chain links TRBV7-9 with TRBJ2-5, with D possibly TRBD2 on 5 matching bases. With 3 bases removed from V and 7 bases from J, the gap between germline ends came to 9 bases. Germline V gene data show CDR1 as SEHNR and CDR2 as FQNEAQ (reference sequence). The CDR3 length is 12 residues. The CDR3 spells CASSFGSGTQYF. The DNA of the CDR3 is TGTGCCAGCAGCTTTGGGAGCGGGACCCAGTACTTC.

The V and J genes are TRBV9 and TRBJ1-2, with TRBD1 as a possible D gene (6 bases). Germline V gene data show CDR1 as SGDLS and CDR2 as YYNGEE. The V end lost 0 bases, the J end lost 6 bases, and 12 bases lay between the germline ends. The length of the CDR3 is 14 residues. This chain's CDR3 is CASSVVTGRDGYTF. The CDR3 nucleotides read TGTGCCAGCAGCGTAGTTACAGGGCGGGATGGCTACACCTTC. The entire variable domain, with the rest obtained from reference TRBV9 and TRBJ1-2, is as follows: DSGVTQTPKHLITATGQRVTLRCSPRSGDLSVYWYQQSLDQGLQFLIQYYNGEERAKGNILERFSAQQFPDLHSELNLSSLELGDSALYFCASSVVTGRDGYTFGSGTRLTVV.

The chain uses TRBV2 and TRBJ1-1; tentative D call: TRBD1 (5 bases). V dropped 7 bases and J dropped 1 base, with 13 bases sitting between them. This CDR3 spans 14 amino acids. Germline CDR1 reads SNHLY; CDR2 reads FYNNEI. The CDR3 here is CASTRTLENTEAFF. The CDR3 region has the DNA TGTGCCAGCACCCGGACACTCGAGAACACTGAAGCTTTCTTT.